Following are 17 T cell receptor beta chains from one sample sequenced in a study of identical twins. One entry per CDR3 protein results from TCRdb running MiXCR on the 5' RACE reads. Of around 1.7 million distinct CDR3 sequences listed, roughly a third are singletons. Sequenced input: cord blood. All receptors derive from a newborn girl in good health.

This clonotype came up many times. CDR3 DNA: TGCAGCGTTGGGAGAATGAACACTGAAGCTTTCTTT. Its translation is CSVGRMNTEAFF. The chain employs TRBV29-1 and TRBJ1-1; D uncertain. V was cut by 4 bases and J by 0 bases, with 6 bases left in between. The CDR3 contains 12 residues. Germline lookup yields CDR1 SQVTM and CDR2 ANQGSEA.

The chain joins TRBV28 to TRBJ2-6; D assignment may be TRBD1 or TRBD2 (6 bases each). Germline values: CDR1 MDHEN, CDR2 SYDVKM. The length of the CDR3 is 15 residues. Trimming pared 5 bases from V and 4 bases from J, leaving 12 bases between. DNA for the CDR3: TGTGCCAGCAGTCCCTGGGGGGCCGGGGCCAACGTCCTGACTTTC. Protein: CASSPWGAGANVLTF.

There are a few counts of this clonotype. The chain employs TRBV3-1 and TRBJ2-5; 13 positions match TRBD2. The V and J ends lost 4 bases and 4 bases, in that order; junction bases with no gene match: 3. Germline lookup yields CDR1 LGHDT and CDR2 YNNKEL (reference sequence). This CDR3 is 15 amino acids long. The CDR3 sequence is CASSLLAGGAETQYF. In nucleotides, the CDR3 is TGTGCCAGCAGCCTACTAGCGGGGGGGGCAGAGACCCAGTACTTC.

This clonotype appeared many times. The J gene is TRBJ2-1, the V gene TRBV20-1; TRBD2 aligns across 7 bases. Germline-derived CDR1 and CDR2 are DFQATT and SNEGSKA (reference sequence). V shed 6 bases, J shed 2 bases, and the junction held 7 bases outside the gene matches. This CDR3 spans 14 amino acids. CDR3 amino acids: CSAHLGTTYNEQFF. The CDR3 nucleotides read TGCAGTGCCCATCTTGGGACTACCTACAATGAGCAGTTCTTC.

The table lists this clonotype with a few counts. The chain recombines TRBV6-1 with TRBJ2-2; 16 bases align to TRBD2. The CDR3 loop spans 20 amino acids. Germline CDR1 MNHNS, CDR2 SASEGT. The junction had 17 bases not matched to a gene; V was cut back by 7 bases and J by 6 bases. The CDR3 bases are TGTGCCAGCACCCGATTCGGGACTAGCGGGAGGGGACCATACGCCGGGGAGCTGTTTTTT. Residues: CASTRFGTSGRGPYAGELFF.

The rearrangement links TRBV7-8 to TRBJ1-2, with D possibly matching TRBD1 (5 bases). V lost 5 bases to trimming and J lost 4 bases, with 20 bases between them. The germline V gene has CDR1 SGHVS and CDR2 FQNEAQ. This CDR3 has 16 residues. DNA for the CDR3: TGTGCCAGCAGCCAGGATTGGGACCGGGGAGGCTATGGCTACACCTTC. Amino acids: CASSQDWDRGGYGYTF. The variable domain in full, with the rest retrieved from reference TRBV7-8 and TRBJ1-2, is GAGVSQSPRYKVAKRGQDVALRCDPISGHVSLFWYQQALGQGPEFLTYFQNEAQLDKSGLPSDRFFAERPEGSVSTLKIQRTQQEDSAVYLCASSQDWDRGGYGYTFGSGTRLTVV.

The chain employs TRBV30 and TRBJ2-1, with 9 bases identical to TRBD2. The tail of the sequence fits TRBJ2-7 better, so the J call may be wrong. The CDR3 loop spans 15 amino acids. The germline gives CDR1 GTSNPN, CDR2 SVGIG (reference sequence). Written as DNA, the CDR3 is TGTGCCTGGAGTGTACGGAGCGGGGGGATCTACGAGCAGTACTTC. Its protein is CAWSVRSGGIYEQYF.

The CDR3 sequence: CASSADLGQVYGYTF. In DNA form, the CDR3 reads TGTGCCAGCAGCGCAGACCTGGGACAGGTCTATGGCTACACCTTC. The chain employs TRBV3-1 and TRBJ1-2, with 8 bases identical to TRBD1. Per the germline V gene, CDR1 is LGHDT and CDR2 is YNNKEL (reference sequence). The CDR3 is 15 residues long. The J segment lost 4 bases and the V segment lost 5 bases, leaving 9 bases of the junction unmatched.

The chain carries TRBV4-1 and TRBJ1-4, with D possibly TRBD1 on 6 matching bases. Germline CDR1 and CDR2: MGHRA and YSYEKL. CDR3 size: 14 residues. V dropped 0 bases and J dropped 10 bases, with 12 bases sitting between them. The CDR3 DNA follows: TGCGCCAGCAGCCAAGACAGGGGACATGGAAAACTGTTTTTT. It is translated as CASSQDRGHGKLFF.

Many counts were recorded for this clonotype. The chain couples TRBV10-3 to TRBJ2-7, with a tentative D call TRBD1 (6 bases). CDR3 length equals 14 residues. Trimming shortened V by 0 bases and J by 2 bases, and 8 bases separated the two germline ends. CDR1 and CDR2 (germline): ENHRY, SYGVKD. The CDR3 bases are TGTGCCATCAGTGAGTCGGGGGCAACCTACGAGCAGTACTTC. The encoded protein is CAISESGATYEQYF.

The chain links TRBV11-3 to TRBJ2-3; D might be TRBD1 (7 bases). Germline lookup yields CDR1 SGHNT and CDR2 YENEEA. Trimming removed 4 bases from V and 0 bases from J, with 11 bases in between. The CDR3 extends over 15 amino acids. Here the CDR3 reads CASSYQGGSTDTQYF. The DNA of the CDR3 is TGTGCCAGCAGCTACCAGGGGGGTAGCACAGATACGCAGTATTTT.

The rearrangement uses TRBV20-1 and TRBJ1-5, with 7 bases identical to TRBD1. The CDR3 has 13 residues. Germline CDR1 is DFQATT and CDR2 is SNEGSKA (reference sequence). The junction had 5 bases not matched to a gene; V was cut back by 7 bases and J by 2 bases. The CDR3 here is CSVTGTGNQPQHF. CDR3 DNA: TGCAGTGTTACCGGGACAGGCAATCAGCCCCAGCATTTT.

This clonotype was detected many times. The chain uses TRBV7-2 and TRBJ2-1; D call uncertain. Trimming took off 3 bases at V and 7 bases at J, with 16 bases between the two ends. From germline, CDR1 is SGHTA and CDR2 FQGNSA. The CDR3 loop spans 15 amino acids. The CDR3 region has the DNA TGTGCCAGCAGCTTCCAGCGCCTCTACTTAAATGAGCAGTTCTTC. Protein: CASSFQRLYLNEQFF.

This clonotype appeared many times. The rearrangement joins TRBV29-1 to TRBJ1-1; maybe TRBD1 (5 bases). Trimming took 7 bases from V and 5 from J, leaving 14 bases between them. The CDR3 runs to 12 residues. Germline values: CDR1 SQVTM, CDR2 ANQGSEA. The CDR3 nucleotides are TGCAGCGCCGTTAGGGGAGGGACTGAAGCTTTCTTT. The encoded protein is CSAVRGGTEAFF.

This chain links TRBV12-3 or TRBV12-4 with TRBJ2-1, with TRBD2 matching 7 bases. The CDR3 consists of 15 residues. Unmatched junction bases numbered 6, after V lost 1 base and J lost 6 bases. CDR3 residues: CASSLEAPSGNEQFF. The CDR3 nucleotides are TGTGCCAGCAGTTTAGAGGCCCCTAGCGGCAATGAGCAGTTCTTC.

The gene calls are TRBV5-1 and TRBJ2-3; possible D gene TRBD1, 6 bases. Deletions cut 1 base from V and 0 bases from J, with 21 bases between. The length of the CDR3 is 19 residues. Germline-derived CDR1 and CDR2 are SGHRS and YFSETQ. CDR3 protein: CASSLYPRQGLSSTDTQYF. The CDR3 DNA is TGCGCCAGCAGCTTGTACCCGCGGCAGGGGCTATCTAGCACAGATACGCAGTATTTT.

This clonotype showed up just a few times. This chain links TRBV13 with TRBJ2-3, with 10 nucleotides matching TRBD2. From germline, CDR1 is PRHDT and CDR2 FYEKMQ (reference sequence). V lost 5 bases, J lost 0 bases, and 11 bases stayed unmatched. This CDR3 spans 18 amino acids. CDR3 DNA: TGTGCCAGCAGCCCAGTGGGCCAACTAGCGGGGAGCACAGATACGCAGTATTTT. It translates to CASSPVGQLAGSTDTQYF.